The T cell receptor beta chain under discussion was sequenced for a study of blood T cells in healthy people across ages. Germline V gives CDR1 SGHTA, CDR2 FQGNSA. The trim removed 1 base at V and 5 bases at J, leaving 9 bases unmatched. The CDR3 spans 18 residues. Together with a sample-barcoded 5' primer, a J-beta primer mix was included in a second PCR lasting about 7 to 12 cycles. TCRdb independently ran MiXCR on the 5' RACE reads; one entry per CDR3 protein. The sample lists over 1,500,000 distinct CDR3 sequences, just under 50% occurring once. The sequence was collected from a middle-aged woman in good health. This rearrangement joins TRBV7-2 to TRBJ2-1, with 12 bases identical to TRBD2. Input material: blood. This CDR3 is CASSLVGLAGGPNNEQFF. Here the CDR3 DNA reads TGTGCCAGCAGCTTAGTAGGGCTAGCGGGGGGGCCCAACAATGAGCAGTTCTTC.